This is a list of T cell receptor beta chains from one sample in a study of cytomegalovirus exposure and HLA in healthy donors. Here immunoSEQ multiplex PCR was the method, and the copy in TCRdb shows in-frame clones only, minus some. Of around 99,000 clones in the sample, about four fifths are singletons; the top ten hold roughly 2%. The sequenced material came from PBMCs. These TCRs come from a woman between 25 and 40 years old in good health and CMV-seronegative. The CDR3 runs from the conserved cysteine through the conserved F or W. D genes are given only for firm matches. Size tells how often a clone was seen (once, few, many) or the class of an expanded clone, and some rows leave it out.

CDR3nt: TGTGCCAGCTACGGACTAGCGGGGATTGAGCAGTTCTTC; CDR3aa: CASYGLAGIEQFF; v_gene: TRBV5-6; d_gene: TRBD2; j_gene: TRBJ2-1; abundance: -
CDR3nt: TGTGCCAGCAGCCCAGGGTTTCTTATAATGAACACTGAAGCTTTCTTT; CDR3aa: CASSPGFLIMNTEAFF; v_gene: TRBV27; d_gene: -; j_gene: TRBJ1-1; abundance: -
CDR3nt: TGCGCCAGCAGCATCGGGACAGTGAACACTGAAGCTTTCTTT; CDR3aa: CASSIGTVNTEAFF; v_gene: TRBV5-1; d_gene: TRBD1; j_gene: TRBJ1-1; abundance: few
CDR3nt: TGTGCCAGCAGGCCAACAGGGCACTCTGGAAACACCATATATTTT; CDR3aa: CASRPTGHSGNTIYF; v_gene: TRBV27; d_gene: -; j_gene: TRBJ1-3; abundance: -
CDR3nt: TGTGCCAGCAGTGAGCTCGGGACTAGCGGGAGAGTAGTAGAGCAGTTCTTC; CDR3aa: CASSELGTSGRVVEQFF; v_gene: TRBV25-1; d_gene: TRBD2; j_gene: TRBJ2-1; abundance: -
CDR3nt: TGTGCCAGCAGTTACTGGATAGCGGTGAACACCGGGGAGCTGTTTTTT; CDR3aa: CASSYWIAVNTGELFF; v_gene: TRBV6-6; d_gene: -; j_gene: TRBJ2-2; abundance: -
CDR3nt: TGTGCCAGCAGCTTGTCTTCAGGGACAGGGGCGCCTAATGAAAAACTGTTTTTT; CDR3aa: CASSLSSGTGAPNEKLFF; v_gene: TRBV5-8; d_gene: TRBD1; j_gene: TRBJ1-4; abundance: -
CDR3nt: TGTGCCAGCGGCCAATGGACAGGGACCGTTAATGAGCAGTTCTTC; CDR3aa: CASGQWTGTVNEQFF; v_gene: TRBV25-1; d_gene: TRBD1; j_gene: TRBJ2-1; abundance: once
CDR3nt: TGTGCCAGTAGTATCGAGTTGGGGCCTTACGAGCAGTACTTC; CDR3aa: CASSIELGPYEQYF; v_gene: TRBV19; d_gene: -; j_gene: TRBJ2-7; abundance: once
CDR3nt: TGTGCCAGCAGGTCTAGCGTAGACACCGGGGAGCTGTTTTTT; CDR3aa: CASRSSVDTGELFF; v_gene: TRBV5-4; d_gene: -; j_gene: TRBJ2-2; abundance: -
CDR3nt: TGTGCCAGCAGTGAACAAAGTCTAGCGGGAGTAGTATACGAGCAGTACTTC; CDR3aa: CASSEQSLAGVVYEQYF; v_gene: TRBV6-1; d_gene: TRBD2; j_gene: TRBJ2-7; abundance: once
CDR3nt: TGTGCCAGCAGCGCCGGGTTCTACAATGAGCAGTTCTTC; CDR3aa: CASSAGFYNEQFF; v_gene: TRBV11-2; d_gene: -; j_gene: TRBJ2-1; abundance: -
CDR3nt: TGTGCCAGCAGCCAAAGCGGGAGCATCAGGTCCGAGCAGTACTTC; CDR3aa: CASSQSGSIRSEQYF; v_gene: TRBV5-4; d_gene: TRBD2; j_gene: TRBJ2-7; abundance: -
CDR3nt: TGTGCCAGTTATGACAGGGCTTCTGGAAACACCATATATTTT; CDR3aa: CASYDRASGNTIYF; v_gene: TRBV19; d_gene: TRBD1; j_gene: TRBJ1-3; abundance: -
CDR3nt: TGCGCCAGCAGTGAGTCCGCTAGCGGGAGGGACAATGAGCAGTTCTTC; CDR3aa: CASSESASGRDNEQFF; v_gene: TRBV10-2; d_gene: TRBD2; j_gene: TRBJ2-1; abundance: -
CDR3nt: TGTGCCAGCAGCACCGTCGGTAGCGGGAGGCCCACAGATACGCAGTATTTT; CDR3aa: CASSTVGSGRPTDTQYF; v_gene: TRBV28; d_gene: TRBD2; j_gene: TRBJ2-3; abundance: few
CDR3nt: TGTGCCATCAGTGAGTCAAAAAGGTTGGGGGGGAACACTGAAGCTTTCTTT; CDR3aa: CAISESKRLGGNTEAFF; v_gene: TRBV10-3; d_gene: -; j_gene: TRBJ1-1; abundance: -
CDR3nt: TGTGCCAGCAGCTCCAGCGGGAGGGCGGCCGGGGAGCTGTTTTTT; CDR3aa: CASSSSGRAAGELFF; v_gene: TRBV7-2; d_gene: TRBD2; j_gene: TRBJ2-2; abundance: once
CDR3nt: TGCGCCAGCAGCTTGTGGGGACAGAGTGCTTCTGGGGCCAACGTCCTGACTTTC; CDR3aa: CASSLWGQSASGANVLTF; v_gene: TRBV5-1; d_gene: TRBD1; j_gene: TRBJ2-6; abundance: -
CDR3nt: TGCGCCAGCAGTGACTTAAGGGGGGAAAAACTGTTTTTT; CDR3aa: CASSDLRGEKLFF; v_gene: TRBV10-2; d_gene: -; j_gene: TRBJ1-4; abundance: -
CDR3nt: TGTGCCAGCAGCTCTAGGGGCACTCCGACTAACTATGGCTACACCTTC; CDR3aa: CASSSRGTPTNYGYTF; v_gene: TRBV5-5; d_gene: -; j_gene: TRBJ1-2; abundance: -
CDR3nt: TGTGCCAGCAGCTTAGTTACTAGTGCCTCCACAGATACGCAGTATTTT; CDR3aa: CASSLVTSASTDTQYF; v_gene: TRBV7-9; d_gene: -; j_gene: TRBJ2-3; abundance: -
CDR3nt: TGTGCCAGCAGCTTTCCGGGAGTAAGTAGCGAGCAGTACTTC; CDR3aa: CASSFPGVSSEQYF; v_gene: TRBV5-4; d_gene: -; j_gene: TRBJ2-7; abundance: -
CDR3nt: TGTGCCAGCAGTTTGCCAGCTAGAGAGACCCAGTACTTC; CDR3aa: CASSLPARETQYF; v_gene: TRBV28; d_gene: -; j_gene: TRBJ2-5; abundance: -
CDR3nt: TGTGCCAGCAGCCAGGTCGCGGGAGCTCACGAGCAGTACTTC; CDR3aa: CASSQVAGAHEQYF; v_gene: TRBV11-2; d_gene: TRBD2; j_gene: TRBJ2-7; abundance: -
CDR3nt: TGCAGCGTTGGCCTTAGCCCCTACAATGAGCAGTTCTTC; CDR3aa: CSVGLSPYNEQFF; v_gene: TRBV29-1; d_gene: -; j_gene: TRBJ2-1; abundance: -
CDR3nt: TGTGCCAGCAGCCCCTTTAAGGGGGAGACCCAGTACTTC; CDR3aa: CASSPFKGETQYF; v_gene: TRBV5-6; d_gene: -; j_gene: TRBJ2-5; abundance: -
CDR3nt: TGTGCCAGTACCCCGGAGACAGGGTACAATCAGCCCCAGCATTTT; CDR3aa: CASTPETGYNQPQHF; v_gene: TRBV19; d_gene: TRBD1; j_gene: TRBJ1-5; abundance: -